The entry below describes one TCR beta chain. This sample was taken from a study of blood T cell repertoires in COVID-19. The table came from immunoSEQ multiplex PCR; TCRdb's copy has only in-frame clones and leaves some out. This sample yields a few hundred thousand clones, of which 80% to 90% are seen a single time; approximately 6.2% belongs to the top ten. This TCR derives from a man in his sixties with acute or convalescent COVID-19. The specimen sequenced was peripheral blood.

Here the CDR3 DNA reads TGCAGCGTTCTGACAGGGGGCGGCTATGGCTACACCTTC. Protein: CSVLTGGGYGYTF. V is TRBV29-1 and J is TRBJ1-2; the match to TRBD1 covers 10 bases. Unmatched junction bases numbered 4, after V lost 5 bases and J lost 4 bases. This CDR3 comprises 13 residues. The V gene's germline CDR1 is SQVTM and CDR2 ANQGSEA.